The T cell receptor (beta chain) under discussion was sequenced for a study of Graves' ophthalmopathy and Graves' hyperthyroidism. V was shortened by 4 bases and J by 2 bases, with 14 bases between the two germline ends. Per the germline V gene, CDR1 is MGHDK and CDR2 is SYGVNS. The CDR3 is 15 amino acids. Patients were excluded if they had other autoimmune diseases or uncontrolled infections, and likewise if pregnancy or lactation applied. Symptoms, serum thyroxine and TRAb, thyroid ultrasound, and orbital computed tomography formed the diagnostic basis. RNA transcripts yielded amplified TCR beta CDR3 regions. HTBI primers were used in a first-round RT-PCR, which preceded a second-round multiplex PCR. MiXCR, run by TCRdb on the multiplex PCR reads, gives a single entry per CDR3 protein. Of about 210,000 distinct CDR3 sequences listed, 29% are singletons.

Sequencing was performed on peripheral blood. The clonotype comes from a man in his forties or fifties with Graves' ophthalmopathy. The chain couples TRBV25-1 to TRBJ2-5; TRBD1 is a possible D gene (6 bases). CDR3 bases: TGTGCCAGCAGTGCCTTACAGGGACGGCAAGAGACCCAGTACTTC. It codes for CASSALQGRQETQYF.